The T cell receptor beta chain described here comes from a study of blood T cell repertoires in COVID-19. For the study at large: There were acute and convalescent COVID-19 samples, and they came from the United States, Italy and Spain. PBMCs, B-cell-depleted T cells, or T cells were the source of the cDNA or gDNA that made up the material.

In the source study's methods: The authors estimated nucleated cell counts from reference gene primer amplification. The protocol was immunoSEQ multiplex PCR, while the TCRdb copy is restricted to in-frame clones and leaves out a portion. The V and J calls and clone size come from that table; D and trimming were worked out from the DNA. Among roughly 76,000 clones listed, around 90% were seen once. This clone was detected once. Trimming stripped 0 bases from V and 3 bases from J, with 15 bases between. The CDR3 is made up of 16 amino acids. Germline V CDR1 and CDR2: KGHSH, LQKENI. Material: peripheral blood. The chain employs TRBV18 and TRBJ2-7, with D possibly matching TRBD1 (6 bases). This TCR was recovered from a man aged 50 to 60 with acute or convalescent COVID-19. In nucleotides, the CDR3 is TGTGCCAGCTCACCACCGGGGGCCGCGCCTCTCTACGAGCAGTACTTC. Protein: CASSPPGAAPLYEQYF.